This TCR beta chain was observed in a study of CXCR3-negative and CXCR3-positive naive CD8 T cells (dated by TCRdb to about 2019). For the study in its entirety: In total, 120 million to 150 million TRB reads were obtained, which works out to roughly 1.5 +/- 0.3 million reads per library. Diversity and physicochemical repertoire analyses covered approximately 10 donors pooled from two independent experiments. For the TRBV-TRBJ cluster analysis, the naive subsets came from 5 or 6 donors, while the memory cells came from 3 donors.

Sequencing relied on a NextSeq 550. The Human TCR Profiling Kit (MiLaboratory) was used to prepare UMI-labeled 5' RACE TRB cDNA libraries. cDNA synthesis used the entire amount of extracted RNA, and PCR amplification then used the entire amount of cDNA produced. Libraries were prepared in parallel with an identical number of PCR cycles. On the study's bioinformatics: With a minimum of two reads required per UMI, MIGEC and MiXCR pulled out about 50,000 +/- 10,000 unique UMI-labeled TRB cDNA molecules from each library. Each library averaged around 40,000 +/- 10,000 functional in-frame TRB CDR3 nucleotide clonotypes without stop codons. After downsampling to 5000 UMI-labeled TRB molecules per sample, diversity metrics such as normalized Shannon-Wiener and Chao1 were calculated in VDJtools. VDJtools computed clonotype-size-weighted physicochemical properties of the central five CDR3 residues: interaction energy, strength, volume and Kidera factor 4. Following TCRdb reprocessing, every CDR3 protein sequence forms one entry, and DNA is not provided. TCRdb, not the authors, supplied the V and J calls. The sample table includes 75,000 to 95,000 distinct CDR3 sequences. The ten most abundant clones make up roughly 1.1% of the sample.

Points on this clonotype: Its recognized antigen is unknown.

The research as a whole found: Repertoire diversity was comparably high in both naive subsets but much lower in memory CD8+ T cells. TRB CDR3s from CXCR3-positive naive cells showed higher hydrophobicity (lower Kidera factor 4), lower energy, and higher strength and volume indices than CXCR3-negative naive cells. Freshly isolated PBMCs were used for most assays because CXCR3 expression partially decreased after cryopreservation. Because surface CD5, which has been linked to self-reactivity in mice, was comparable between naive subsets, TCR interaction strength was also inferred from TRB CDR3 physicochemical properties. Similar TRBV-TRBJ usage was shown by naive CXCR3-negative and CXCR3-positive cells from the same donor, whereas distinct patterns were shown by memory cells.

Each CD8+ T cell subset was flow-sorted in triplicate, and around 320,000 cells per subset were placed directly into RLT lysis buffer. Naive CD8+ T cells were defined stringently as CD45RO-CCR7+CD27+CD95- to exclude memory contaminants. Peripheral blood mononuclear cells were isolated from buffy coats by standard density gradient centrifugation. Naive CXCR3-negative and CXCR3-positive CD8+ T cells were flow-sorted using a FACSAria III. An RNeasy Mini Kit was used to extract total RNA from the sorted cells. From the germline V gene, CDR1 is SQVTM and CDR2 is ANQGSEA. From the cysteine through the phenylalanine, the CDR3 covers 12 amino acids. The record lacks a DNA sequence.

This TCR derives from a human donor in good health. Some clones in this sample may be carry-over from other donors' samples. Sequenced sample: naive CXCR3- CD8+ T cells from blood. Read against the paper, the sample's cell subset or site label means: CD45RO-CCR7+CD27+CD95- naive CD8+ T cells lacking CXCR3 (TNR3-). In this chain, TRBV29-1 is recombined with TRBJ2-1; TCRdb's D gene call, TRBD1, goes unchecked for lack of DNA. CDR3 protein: CSVGGVHNEQFF.